This TCR beta chain was sequenced in a study of cytomegalovirus exposure and HLA in healthy donors. Use of 60 Vbeta and 13 Jbeta primers characterized the PCR. Sequencing was performed with immunoSEQ multiplex PCR; in TCRdb, only in-frame clones are kept and a portion is missing. This sample has 190,000 or so clones; less than 85% occur once, and the top ten carry about 0.7%. Study-wide results and limits: Sequence variants that were highly shared formed a cluster that was likely a sequencing artifact.

On this clone itself: The antigen remains undetermined.

The length of the CDR3 is 17 residues. CDR1 is MNHEY and CDR2 is SMNVEV in the germline V gene (reference sequence). Trimming took off 2 bases at V and 7 bases at J, with 18 bases between the two ends. Source material: PBMCs. This receptor was taken from a boy between 10 and 17 years old in good health and CMV-seronegative. The chain joins TRBV27 to TRBJ1-6; TRBD1 might be the D (5 bases). The CDR3 DNA reads TGTGCCAGCAGTTTACGGCGGGACGCGTCTGGGAATTCACCCCTCCACTTT. Its protein product is CASSLRRDASGNSPLHF.